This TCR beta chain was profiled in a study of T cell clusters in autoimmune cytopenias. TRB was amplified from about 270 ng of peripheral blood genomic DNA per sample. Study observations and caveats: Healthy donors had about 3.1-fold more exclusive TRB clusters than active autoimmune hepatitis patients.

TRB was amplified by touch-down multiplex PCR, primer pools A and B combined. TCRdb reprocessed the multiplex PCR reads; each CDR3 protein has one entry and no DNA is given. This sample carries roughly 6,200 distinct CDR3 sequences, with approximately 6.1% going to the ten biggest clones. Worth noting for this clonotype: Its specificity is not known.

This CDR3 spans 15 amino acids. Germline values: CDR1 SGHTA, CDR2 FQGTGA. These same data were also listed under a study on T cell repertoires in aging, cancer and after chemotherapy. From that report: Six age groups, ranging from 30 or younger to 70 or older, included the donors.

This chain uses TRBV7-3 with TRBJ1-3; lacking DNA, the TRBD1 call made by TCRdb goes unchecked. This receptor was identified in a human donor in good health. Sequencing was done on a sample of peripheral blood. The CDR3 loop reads CASSLTGAGGNTIYF.